A selection of T cell receptor beta chains follows, all from one sample in a study of OX40 agonist ivuxolimab in advanced cancers. Measured with immunoSEQ multiplex PCR; TCRdb has only the in-frame clones, and not every one. The sample holds more than 55,000 clones; roughly 89% are singletons and the top ten take about 8.2%. Sequenced material: CD4+ or CD8+ T cells sorted from blood, taken in a trial of the OX40 agonist ivuxolimab. The receptors were gathered from an adult with an advanced solid tumor such as melanoma, head and neck, liver or kidney cancer. The CDR3 runs from the conserved cysteine through the conserved F or W. The D gene is left open where the match is weak. Clone size, where shown, is once, few, many, or a class for clones that have expanded.

>TRBV5-4|-|13|-|TRBJ2-7
TGTGCCAGCAGCTTGATCGCTACCTACGAGCAGTACTTC
CASSLIATYEQYF
>TRBV5-1|-|14|-|TRBJ2-7
TGCGCCAGCAGCCTACAAACGAGCTCCTACGAGCAGTACTTC
CASSLQTSSYEQYF
>TRBV7-8|-|14|-|TRBJ2-1
TGTGCCAGCAGCGACATATCCAGGGAGAATGAGCAGTTCTTC
CASSDISRENEQFF
>TRBV7-2|-|15|-|TRBJ1-5
TGTGCCAGCAGCCTTAGTGGGGACAGCAATCAGCCCCAGCATTTT
CASSLSGDSNQPQHF
>TRBV6-5|-|14|TRBD1|TRBJ2-5
TGTGCCAGCAGCGGGACAGGGGAGGGAGAGACCCAGTACTTC
CASSGTGEGETQYF
>TRBV14|-|21|-|TRBJ1-3
TGTGCCAGCAGCCAAGGGCTTGGGGAAGGTCCGGGAGCAAAAGTTAGAAACACCATATATTTT
CASSQGLGEGPGAKVRNTIYF
>TRBV7-3|-|15|-|TRBJ2-1
TGTGCCAGCAGCCTCAGGAGCGGATCCTACAATGAGCAGTTCTTC
CASSLRSGSYNEQFF
>TRBV29-1|-|12|-|TRBJ2-3
TGCAGCGCACAGACAGGCACAGATACGCAGTATTTT
CSAQTGTDTQYF
>TRBV2|few|11|-|TRBJ1-2
TGTGCCAGCAACGCAGGGTGGGGCTACACCTTC
CASNAGWGYTF
>TRBV28|-|13|-|TRBJ1-1
TGTGCCAGCAGTTTAGGGAGGGTCCCTGAAGCTTTCTTT
CASSLGRVPEAFF
>TRBV19|-|16|-|TRBJ2-1
TGTGCCAGGCAGATCCCCCAGGGGTTTCCCTACAATGAGCAGTTCTTC
CARQIPQGFPYNEQFF
>TRBV19|-|15|TRBD1|TRBJ1-4
TGTGCCAGTAGTTTACTGGGACAGGCCTATGAAAAACTGTTTTTT
CASSLLGQAYEKLFF
>TRBV7-7|-|14|TRBD2|TRBJ2-3
TGTGCTAGCAGCCCCGCCGGGGGGGAGGATACGCAGTATTTT
CASSPAGGEDTQYF
>TRBV30|once|15|-|TRBJ2-7
TGTGCCTGGAGAGGCCGGCGGCAGATAACCTACGAGCAGTACTTC
CAWRGRRQITYEQYF
>TRBV6-1|-|13|-|TRBJ1-4
TGTGCCAGCAGTATACAGGGAAAGGGGGAACTGTTTTTT
CASSIQGKGELFF
>TRBV11-3|-|13|-|TRBJ1-6
TGTGCCAGCAGCTTACGGATGAATTCACCCCTCCACTTT
CASSLRMNSPLHF
>TRBV19|-|15|-|TRBJ2-6
TGTGCCAGTATTGAAGGGGTGAGAGGGGCCAACGTCCTGACTTTC
CASIEGVRGANVLTF
>TRBV6-5|-|15|-|TRBJ2-2
TGTGCCAGCAGTTACGGAGTCGGATACACCGGGGAGCTGTTTTTT
CASSYGVGYTGELFF
>TRBV9|-|15|-|TRBJ2-2
TGTGCCAGCAGCGTAGGGAACAGGGACACCGGGGAGCTGTTTTTT
CASSVGNRDTGELFF
>TRBV5-1|-|12|-|TRBJ2-7
TGCGCCAGCAGTCGGGACACCTCCGAGCAGTACTTC
CASSRDTSEQYF
>TRBV5-1|-|14|-|TRBJ1-3
TGCGCCAGCAGCTTGGAGGGAGACAGAAACACCATATATTTT
CASSLEGDRNTIYF
>TRBV18|few|13|-|TRBJ1-1
TGTGCCAGCTCACCATCGATGGACACTGAAGCTTTCTTT
CASSPSMDTEAFF
>TRBV28|-|14|-|TRBJ1-5
TGTGCCAGCAGTTTGAGGGTTGGGAATCAGCCCCAGCATTTT
CASSLRVGNQPQHF
>TRBV5-4|-|15|TRBD1|TRBJ1-1
TGTGCCAGCAGCGTACCGGGACAGGGGGCGACTGAAGCTTTCTTT
CASSVPGQGATEAFF
>TRBV18|-|14|-|TRBJ2-2
TGTGCCAGCTTACCGGGGACTGGAACCGGGGAGCTGTTTTTT
CASLPGTGTGELFF
>TRBV10-3|-|16|TRBD2|TRBJ2-1
TGTGCCATCAGTGAGTCAGGGACTAGAAGCTACAATGAGCAGTTCTTC
CAISESGTRSYNEQFF
>TRBV9|-|18|-|TRBJ2-2
TGTGCCAGCAGCGTAGAACAACCGCGGAGCAGCGGCACCGGGGAGCTGTTTTTT
CASSVEQPRSSGTGELFF
>TRBV7-8|-|17|TRBD2|TRBJ2-1
TGTGCCAGCAGCTTCTACCGACTAGCGGGCTTCAGGGGGGAGCAGTTCTTC
CASSFYRLAGFRGEQFF
>TRBV30|-|14|TRBD1|TRBJ1-1
TGTGCCTGGAGGGGGGACAGGGAGAACACTGAAGCTTTCTTT
CAWRGDRENTEAFF
>TRBV2|-|14|TRBD2|TRBJ2-1
TGTGCCAGCAAGGAGCGGGGACCGAACAATGAGCAGTTCTTC
CASKERGPNNEQFF
>TRBV2|-|12|-|TRBJ2-5
TGTGCCAGCACCTTCCGGGGGGAGACCCAGTACTTC
CASTFRGETQYF
>TRBV10-3|once|12|-|TRBJ1-1
TGTGCCACAAGGGTTTCCCAGGGGGAAGCTTTCTTT
CATRVSQGEAFF
>TRBV5-1|-|15|-|TRBJ1-1
TGCGCCAGCAGCCCGGGGGCAGGGGCTAACACTGAAGCTTTCTTT
CASSPGAGANTEAFF